This T cell receptor (beta chain) came from a study of blood T cells in healthy people across ages. Findings and caveats of the study: Comparison with aged donors showed that long-lived donors had more naive CD4+ cells and higher diversity. The diversity estimates, figures obtained from one million T cells, were considered underestimates.

Total RNA, at least 5 micrograms per sample, was extracted from PBMCs. Per the germline V gene, CDR1 is PRHDT and CDR2 is FYEKMQ (reference sequence). V lost 5 bases and J 0 bases, leaving 14 bases between the germline ends. The CDR3 sequence is 17 residues long. Concerning this clonotype: Its antigen is not identified.

PCR was performed a second time for roughly 6 to 12 cycles using a sample-barcoded 5' primer and a J-beta primer mix. Using its own MiXCR run on the 5' RACE reads, TCRdb lists one record per CDR3 protein. The repertoire holds roughly 930,000 distinct CDR3 sequences, with 40% to 60% as singletons. The chain combines TRBV13 with TRBJ1-6; D gene unclear. The sequence was obtained from a man aged 30-40 years in good health. Sample: blood. In DNA, the CDR3 is TGTGCCAGCAGCCCCCGGACGGCCAGCTCCTATAATTCACCCCTCCACTTT. Its protein product is CASSPRTASSYNSPLHF.